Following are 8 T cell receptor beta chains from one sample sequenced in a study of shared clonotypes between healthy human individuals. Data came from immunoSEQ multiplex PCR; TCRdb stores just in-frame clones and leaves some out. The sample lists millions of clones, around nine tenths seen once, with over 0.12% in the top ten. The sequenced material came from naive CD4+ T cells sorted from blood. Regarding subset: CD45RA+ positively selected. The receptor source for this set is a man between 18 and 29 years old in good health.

The chain's CDR3 is CASRKGTEELSLFF. The CDR3 DNA sequence: TGTGCCAGCAGAAAGGGGACGGAGGAATTGTCGCTGTTTTTT. The chain recombines TRBV6-5 with TRBJ1-4, with D possibly TRBD1 on 5 matching bases. The CDR3 totals 14 residues. V was trimmed by 6 bases and J by 14 bases, leaving 22 bases between them. CDR1 is MNHEY and CDR2 is SVGAGI in the germline V gene.

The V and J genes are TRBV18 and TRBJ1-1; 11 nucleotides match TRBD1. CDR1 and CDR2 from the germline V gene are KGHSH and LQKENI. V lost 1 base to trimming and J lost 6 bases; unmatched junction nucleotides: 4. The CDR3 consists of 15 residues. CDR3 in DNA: TGTGCCAGCTCACCACAGGGACAGGGGGGCGCTGAAGCTTTCTTT. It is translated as CASSPQGQGGAEAFF.

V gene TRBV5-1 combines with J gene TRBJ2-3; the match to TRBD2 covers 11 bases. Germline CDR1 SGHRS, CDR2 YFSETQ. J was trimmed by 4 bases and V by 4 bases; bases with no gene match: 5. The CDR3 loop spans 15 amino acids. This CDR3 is CASSLSGGAPDTQYF. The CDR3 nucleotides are TGCGCCAGCAGCCTTAGCGGGGGGGCACCAGATACGCAGTATTTT.

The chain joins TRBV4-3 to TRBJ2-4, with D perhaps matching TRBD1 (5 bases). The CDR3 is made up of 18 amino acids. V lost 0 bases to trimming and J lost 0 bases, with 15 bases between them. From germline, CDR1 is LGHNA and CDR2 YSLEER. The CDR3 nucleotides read TGCGCCAGCAGCCAAGATCTGGGGCTATACCAAGCCAAAAACATTCAGTACTTC. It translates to CASSQDLGLYQAKNIQYF.

CDR3 protein: CASGGGERGKNIQYF. DNA for the CDR3: TGTGCCAGCGGGGGTGGGGAACGGGGCAAAAACATTCAGTACTTC. The chain is built from TRBV2 and TRBJ2-4; D assignment may be TRBD1 or TRBD2 (5 bases each). The germline V gene has CDR1 SNHLY and CDR2 FYNNEI. This CDR3 has 15 amino acids. Trimming removed 8 bases at V and 3 bases at J, with 17 bases between.

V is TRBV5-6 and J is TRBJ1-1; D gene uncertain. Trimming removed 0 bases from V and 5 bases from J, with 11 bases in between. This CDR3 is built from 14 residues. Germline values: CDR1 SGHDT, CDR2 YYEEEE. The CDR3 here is CASSLEQPRTEAFF. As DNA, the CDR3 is TGTGCCAGCAGCTTGGAGCAGCCTCGGACTGAAGCTTTCTTT.

CDR3 sequence reads: CASSFYAGTDTQYF. The CDR3 DNA follows: TGTGCCAGCAGCTTTTACGCAGGGACAGATACGCAGTATTTT. This chain links TRBV7-2 with TRBJ2-3, with TRBD1 as a possible D gene (5 bases). The V gene's germline CDR1 is SGHTA and CDR2 FQGNSA. CDR3 length: 14 amino acids. Trimming stripped 3 bases from V and 3 bases from J, with 10 bases between.

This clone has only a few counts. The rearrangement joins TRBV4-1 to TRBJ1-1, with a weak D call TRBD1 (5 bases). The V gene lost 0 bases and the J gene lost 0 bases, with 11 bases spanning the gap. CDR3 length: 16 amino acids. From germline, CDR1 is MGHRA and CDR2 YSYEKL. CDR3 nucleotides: TGCGCCAGCAGCCAAGATCTTGGGACGGTGAACACTGAAGCTTTCTTT. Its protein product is CASSQDLGTVNTEAFF.